The clone carrying this TCR beta chain showed up just a few times. These data are taken from a study of cytomegalovirus exposure and HLA in healthy donors. Primers included in the PCR were 60 Vbeta and 13 Jbeta primers. In the original analysis: In a later analysis, 79 million or so unique TCR beta chains included roughly 11 million shared by two or more donors. Here immunoSEQ multiplex PCR was the method, and the copy in TCRdb shows in-frame clones only, minus some. V and J calls plus clone size are reproduced from that table; the DNA served to infer D and trimming. The sample lists about 140,000 clones, about 75% occurring once. Sequencing was performed on PBMCs. The source of this sequence is a man aged 18 to 35 in good health and CMV-seropositive.

The CDR3, as DNA: TGCGCCAGCGCCACGGCGGGGCCATCCTACTACGAGCAGTACTTC. Protein: CASATAGPSYYEQYF. The rearrangement links TRBV10-2 to TRBJ2-7; D is possibly TRBD2 (6 bases). From germline, CDR1 is WSHSY and CDR2 SAAADI. Trimming cost V 8 bases and J 3 bases, with 20 bases left between them. The CDR3 consists of 15 residues.